This section outlines one T cell receptor beta chain sequence together with its context. The antigen is undetermined. This CDR3 is 11 amino acids long. Germline V CDR1 and CDR2: SGHDT, YYEEEE. V lost 7 bases to trimming and J lost 5 bases, with 9 bases between them. This specimen comes from a study of cytotoxic CD8 clonotypes in ibrutinib-treated CLL. Study observations and caveats: An increase in clonality occurred at ibrutinib response, followed by a return toward baseline at progression.

Generated by immunoSEQ multiplex PCR, the TCRdb table keeps only in-frame clones and is missing some. The sample yields 90,000 to 95,000 clones, over 60% seen once. Sample: PBMCs, taken after 24 months of ibrutinib treatment. This chain connects TRBV5-6 to TRBJ1-2; unclear D gene. The TCR comes from a human donor with chronic lymphocytic leukemia. The CDR3 DNA follows: TGTGCCAGCTCCCAGAAATATGGCTACACCTTC. This codes for CASSQKYGYTF.